This TCR beta chain originates from a study of control samples from healthy donors and cancer patients. This clone was detected once. The CDR3 covers 13 residues. The V end was cut by 8 bases, the J end by 0 bases, with 11 bases between. Germline V gene sequence: CDR1 LNHDA, CDR2 SQIVND (reference sequence). Only in-frame clones appear in the TCRdb table, and some are missing; sequencing was by immunoSEQ multiplex PCR. The sample holds about 100,000 clones; less than 90% are singletons and the top ten take 15% to 20%. The source of this sequence is a woman aged 50 to 60 in good health. The chain carries TRBV19 and TRBJ2-7; possibly TRBD2 for D (5 bases). The sequenced material came from blood. Here the CDR3 reads CASRTGSSYEQYF. The CDR3, as DNA: TGTGCCAGTCGGACGGGGAGCTCCTACGAGCAGTACTTC.